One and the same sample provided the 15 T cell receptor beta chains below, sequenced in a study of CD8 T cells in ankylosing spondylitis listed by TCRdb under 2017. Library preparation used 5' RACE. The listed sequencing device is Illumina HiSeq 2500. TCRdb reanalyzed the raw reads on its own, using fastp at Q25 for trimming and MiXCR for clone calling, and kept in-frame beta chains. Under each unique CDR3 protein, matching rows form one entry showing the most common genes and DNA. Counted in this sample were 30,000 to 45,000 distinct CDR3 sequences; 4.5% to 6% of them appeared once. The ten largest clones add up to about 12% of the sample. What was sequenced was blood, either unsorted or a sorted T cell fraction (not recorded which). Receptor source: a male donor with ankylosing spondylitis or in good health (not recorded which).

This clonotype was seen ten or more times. The CDR3 DNA follows: TGTGCCAGCAGCGTAGAAAGCGGGAGCCTTCCCACAGATACGCAGTATTTT. Its translation: CASSVESGSLPTDTQYF. The V call is TRBV9, the J call TRBJ2-3; TRBD2 aligns across 8 bases. V lost 0 bases to trimming and J lost 2 bases; unmatched junction nucleotides: 8. This CDR3 has 17 amino acids. Germline CDR1 reads SGDLS; CDR2 reads YYNGEE. The variable domain in full, with the rest retrieved from reference TRBV9 and TRBJ2-3, is DSGVTQTPKHLITATGQRVTLRCSPRSGDLSVYWYQQSLDQGLQFLIQYYNGEERAKGNILERFSAQQFPDLHSELNLSSLELGDSALYFCASSVESGSLPTDTQYFGPGTRLTVL.

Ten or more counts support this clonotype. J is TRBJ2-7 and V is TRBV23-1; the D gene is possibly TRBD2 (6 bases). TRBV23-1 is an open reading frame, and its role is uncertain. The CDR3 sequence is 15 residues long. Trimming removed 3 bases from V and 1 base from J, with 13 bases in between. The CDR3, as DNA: TGCGCCAGCAGTCATCGGGGAGGACGGTCCTACGAGCAGTACTTC. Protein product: CASSHRGGRSYEQYF.

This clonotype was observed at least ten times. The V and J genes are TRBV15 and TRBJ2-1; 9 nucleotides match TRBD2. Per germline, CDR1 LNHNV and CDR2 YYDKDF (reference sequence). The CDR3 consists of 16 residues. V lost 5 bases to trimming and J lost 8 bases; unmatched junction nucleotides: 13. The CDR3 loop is CATSPRIAGAGHEQFF. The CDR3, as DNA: TGTGCCACCAGCCCTCGTATAGCGGGAGCGGGGCATGAGCAGTTCTTC.

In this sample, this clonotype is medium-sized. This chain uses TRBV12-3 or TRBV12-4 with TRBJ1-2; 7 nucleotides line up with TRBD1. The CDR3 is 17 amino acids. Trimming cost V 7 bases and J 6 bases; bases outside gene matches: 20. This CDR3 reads CASNPTEGAQPVHGYTF. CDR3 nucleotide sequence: TGTGCCAGCAATCCCACAGAGGGGGCGCAGCCAGTCCATGGCTACACCTTC.

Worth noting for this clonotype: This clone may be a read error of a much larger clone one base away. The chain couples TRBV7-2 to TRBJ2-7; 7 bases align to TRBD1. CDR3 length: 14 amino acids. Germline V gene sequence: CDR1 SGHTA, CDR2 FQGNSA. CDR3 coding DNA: TGTGCCAGCAGCCACGGACAGGTCCTGGCCGAGCAGTGCTTC. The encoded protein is CASSHGQVLAEQCF.

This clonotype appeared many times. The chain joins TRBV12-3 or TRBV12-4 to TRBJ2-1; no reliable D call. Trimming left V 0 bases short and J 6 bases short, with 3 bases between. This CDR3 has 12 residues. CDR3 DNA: TGTGCCAGCAGTTTAGCCGGCAATGAGCAGTTCTTC. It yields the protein CASSLAGNEQFF.

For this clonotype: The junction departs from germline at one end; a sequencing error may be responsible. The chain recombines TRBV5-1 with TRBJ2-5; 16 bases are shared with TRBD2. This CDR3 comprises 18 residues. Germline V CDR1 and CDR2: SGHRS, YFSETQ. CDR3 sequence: CASSWPGTSGRDQGTQYF. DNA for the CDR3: TGCGCCAGCAGCTGGCCCGGGACTAGCGGGAGGGACCAAGGGACCCAGTACTTC.

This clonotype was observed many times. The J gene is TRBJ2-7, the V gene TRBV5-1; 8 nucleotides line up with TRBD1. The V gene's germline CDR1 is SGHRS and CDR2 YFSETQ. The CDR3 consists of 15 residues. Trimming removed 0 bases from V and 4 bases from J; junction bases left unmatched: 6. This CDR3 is CASSLASGGIYEQYF. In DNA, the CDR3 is TGCGCCAGCAGCTTGGCGTCAGGGGGCATATACGAGCAGTACTTC.

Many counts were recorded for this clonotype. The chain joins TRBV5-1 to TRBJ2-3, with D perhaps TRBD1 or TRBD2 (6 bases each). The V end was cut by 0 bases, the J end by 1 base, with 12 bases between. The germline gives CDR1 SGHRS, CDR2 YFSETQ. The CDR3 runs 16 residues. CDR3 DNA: TGCGCCAGCAGCTTGGCCGGGGGCCCAGGCACAGATACGCAGTATTTT. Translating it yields CASSLAGGPGTDTQYF.

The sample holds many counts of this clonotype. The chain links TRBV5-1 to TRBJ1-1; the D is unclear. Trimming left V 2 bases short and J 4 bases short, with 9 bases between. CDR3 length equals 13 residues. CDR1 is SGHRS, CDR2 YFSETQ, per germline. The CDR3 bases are TGCGCCAGCAGCTTTCAACTGGGCACTGAAGCTTTCTTT. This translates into CASSFQLGTEAFF. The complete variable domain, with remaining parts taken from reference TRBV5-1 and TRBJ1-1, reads KAGVTQTPRYLIKTRGQQVTLSCSPISGHRSVSWYQQTPGQGLQFLFEYFSETQRNKGNFPGRFSGRQFSNSRSEMNVSTLELGDSALYLCASSFQLGTEAFFGQGTRLTVV.

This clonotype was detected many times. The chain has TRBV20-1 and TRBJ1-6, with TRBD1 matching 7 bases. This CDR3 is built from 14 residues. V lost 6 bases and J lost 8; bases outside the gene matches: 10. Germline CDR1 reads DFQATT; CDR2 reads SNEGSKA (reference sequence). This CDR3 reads CSAPVGTDYSPLHF. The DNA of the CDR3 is TGCAGTGCCCCAGTGGGGACAGACTATTCACCCCTCCACTTT.

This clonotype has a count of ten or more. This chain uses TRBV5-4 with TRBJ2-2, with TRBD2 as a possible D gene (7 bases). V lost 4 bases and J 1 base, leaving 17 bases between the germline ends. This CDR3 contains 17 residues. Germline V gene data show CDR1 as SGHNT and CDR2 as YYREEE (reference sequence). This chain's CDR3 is CASSLYRGARNTGELFF. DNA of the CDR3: TGTGCCAGCAGCCTGTACCGGGGGGCAAGGAACACCGGGGAGCTGTTTTTT.

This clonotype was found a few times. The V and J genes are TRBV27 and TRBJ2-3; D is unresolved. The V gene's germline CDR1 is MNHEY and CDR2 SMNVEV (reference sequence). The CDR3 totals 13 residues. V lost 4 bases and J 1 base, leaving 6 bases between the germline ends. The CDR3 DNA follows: TGTGCCAGCAGTTCCCTCTGCACAGATACGCAGTATTTT. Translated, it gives CASSSLCTDTQYF.

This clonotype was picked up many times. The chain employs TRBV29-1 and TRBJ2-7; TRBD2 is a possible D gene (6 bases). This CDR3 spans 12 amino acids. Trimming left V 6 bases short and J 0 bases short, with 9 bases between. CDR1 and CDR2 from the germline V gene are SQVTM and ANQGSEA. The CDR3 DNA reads TGCAGCGTGGTGGGGGGCTCCTACGAGCAGTACTTC. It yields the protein CSVVGGSYEQYF.

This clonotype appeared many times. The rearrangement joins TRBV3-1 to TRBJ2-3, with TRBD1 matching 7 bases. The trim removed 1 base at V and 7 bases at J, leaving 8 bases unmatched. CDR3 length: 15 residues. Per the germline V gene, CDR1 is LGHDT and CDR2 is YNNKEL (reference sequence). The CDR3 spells CASSQALNRGNTQYF. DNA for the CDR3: TGTGCCAGCAGCCAAGCACTTAACAGGGGAAATACGCAGTATTTT.